This T cell receptor beta chain was profiled in a study of blood T cell repertoires in COVID-19 (TCRdb year 2020). For the study in its entirety: Collaborator samples came from the United States, Italy and Spain and covered acute and convalescent phases of COVID-19. The prospective study material was composed of cDNA or gDNA derived from T cells, B-cell-depleted T cells, or PBMCs. The dataset comprised deeply sampled blood TCRbeta repertoires from subjects exposed to, actively infected with, or recovered from COVID-19. The repertoires were made available in a free public database intended to serve as a resource for research on the immune response to SARS-CoV-2. Samples came from the ongoing ImmuneRACE study (first 160 participants) plus 1,254 subjects from 6 global collaborators. Where available, HLA class I and class II types were taken from metadata supplied by the sample provider and were not determined by assay-based typing. A de-identified subject ID, COVID-19 status, age in years and sex were almost always included in the sample metadata. What the work shows at the level of the full study, not this receptor alone: The amount of clinical and demographic metadata varied by source and participant and was provided uncurated.

Per the germline V gene, ENHRY is the CDR1 and SYGVKD is the CDR2. V is reduced by 3 bases and J by 2 bases, leaving a spacing of 5 bases between them. There are 14 amino acids in the CDR3, from cysteine to phenylalanine inclusive. Only the CDR3 portion is preserved as DNA: 42 bases, with reading frame beginning at the first base. Worth noting for this clone: What antigen it recognizes has not been identified. Base qualities are not provided; no much larger clone lies one nucleotide away.

Collaborating institutions collected whole blood in K2EDTA tubes following their own protocols. For TCRbeta analysis, collaborators shipped samples as frozen whole blood, isolated PBMCs, or DNA extracted from either of those sample types. TCRbeta CDR3 regions were amplified from genomic DNA by means of the immunoSEQ Assay, a bias-controlled multiplex PCR. As for how the authors treated the data: Within the assay, amplification of reference gene primers was used to estimate how many nucleated cells each sample contained. Sequence reads were collapsed and filtered to measure the absolute abundance of every unique TCRbeta CDR3 rearrangement. For each sample, productive Simpson clonality was calculated as the square root of Simpson's diversity index over productive rearrangements. The source is immuneACCESS, and TCRdb retained only in-frame sequences with V and J called. Part of the clones is not carried over; for the studies checked, unresolved V genes explain less than half of this, and the remainder is unexplained. Clonal size and the V and J genes are those of that table, whereas D and trimming came from the DNA. This sample gives roughly 52,000 clones in total; more than 70% of them show up just once. 20% to 25% of the sample lies in the top ten.

The TCR comes from a woman of 80 years or more with acute or convalescent COVID-19. Recombination linked TRBV10-3 to TRBJ1-6, with no confident D gene call. Sequencing used peripheral blood. The CDR3 in this case is CAISDGTYNSPLHF. The sequenced DNA: TGTGCCATCAGTGATGGCACCTATAATTCACCCCTCCACTTT.